What follows is one T cell receptor beta chain and its context. Its antigen remains unidentified. The PCR made use of 60 Vbeta and 13 Jbeta primers. Sequencing was performed with immunoSEQ multiplex PCR; in TCRdb, only in-frame clones are kept and a portion is missing. Of some 200,000 clones listed, 76% are singletons. This entry is derived from a study of cytomegalovirus exposure and HLA in healthy donors. Study findings and constraints: Cytomegalovirus association was assigned to approximately 180 TCR beta chains.

The receptor comes from a man younger than 35 in good health and CMV-seronegative. The sequencing input was PBMCs.

The CDR3 coding sequence is TGTGCCAGCAGTGCCTCCTCGGGCCTCGGGGGCACTGAAGCTTTCTTT. Amino acids: CASSASSGLGGTEAFF. The chain carries TRBV6-1 and TRBJ1-1; D might be TRBD1 (5 bases). Trimming stripped 4 bases from V and 4 bases from J, with 19 bases between. CDR1 MNHNS and CDR2 SASEGT come from the germline V gene. There are 16 residues in the CDR3.